This TCR beta chain was obtained from a study of cytomegalovirus exposure and HLA in healthy donors. Primers: 60 Vbeta forward and 13 Jbeta reverse. Produced via immunoSEQ multiplex PCR; TCRdb's table is partial and in-frame only. The sample gives approximately 130,000 clones, roughly three quarters of which show up once; roughly 3.1% is in the top ten. The donors gave bone marrow, and they were healthy. Germline V lookup: CDR1 LGHNA, CDR2 YSLEER. With V trimmed by 3 bases and J by 8 bases, 10 bases remained unmatched. CDR3 length: 15 residues. The rearrangement uses TRBV4-3 and TRBJ2-5; 9 bases are shared with TRBD1. The receptor was isolated from a man in his thirties or forties in good health and CMV-seronegative. Sequenced: PBMCs. The chain's CDR3 is CASSQESGQGRTQYF. The CDR3 bases are TGCGCCAGCAGCCAGGAGTCGGGACAGGGTCGAACCCAGTACTTC.